One T cell receptor beta chain is described in this entry. Its specificity is unknown. This sample is drawn from a study of cytomegalovirus exposure and HLA in healthy donors. Study in general: Within an early data release were 85 million or so unique TCRs drawn from HLA-typed donors. Points from the study as a whole: Reportedly, TCR beta sequences accurately predicted HLA-A and HLA-B alleles in most subjects.

The germline gives CDR1 SGHNT, CDR2 YYREEE (reference sequence). The V end was cut by 0 bases, the J end by 5 bases, with 20 bases between. There are 17 residues in the CDR3. The study ran its PCR with 60 Vbeta and 13 Jbeta primers. Generated by immunoSEQ multiplex PCR, the TCRdb table keeps only in-frame clones and is missing some. The sample lists more than 95,000 clones; more than 75% were seen once. Sequenced material: PBMCs. The clonotype was recovered from a man younger than 45 in good health and CMV-seropositive. The V and J genes are TRBV5-4 and TRBJ1-1; D is unclear. The CDR3 bases are TGTGCCAGCAGCTTGGGGGCAGGAGGACTGGTGGGAACTGAAGCTTTCTTT. Amino acid sequence: CASSLGAGGLVGTEAFF.